This T cell receptor beta chain was retrieved from a study of shared clonotypes between healthy human individuals. Naive CD8 isolation took CD45RO-negative cells positively selected for CCR7 and excluded terminally differentiated effector memory CD45RA+ cells. There are 16 residues in the CDR3. V gave up 4 bases and J gave up 4 bases; unmatched junction bases: 8. Germline V lookup: CDR1 SGHDT, CDR2 YYEEEE. Repertoires were generated with immunoSEQ multiplex PCR, while TCRdb's copy carries only in-frame clones and drops some. Counted here are roughly 2,000,000 clones, 85% to 95% occurring once; the ten biggest clones make up 0.9% to 1.5%.

This TCR came from a young man in good health. Sequences were obtained from naive CD8+ T cells sorted from blood. This chain uses TRBV5-6 with TRBJ1-5, with 10 bases identical to TRBD1. CDR3 loop: CASSLRQGAMNQPQHF. The DNA of the CDR3 is TGTGCCAGCAGCCTTAGACAGGGGGCTATGAATCAGCCCCAGCATTTT.